One and the same sample provided the 17 T cell receptor beta chains below, sequenced in a study of T cells in Graves' hyperthyroidism and ophthalmopathy (dated by TCRdb to the late 2010s). To prepare the library, multiplex PCR was applied. The instrument was an Illumina HiSeq 2000. Amplification of TCR beta CDR3 regions was carried out from RNA transcripts. For the first round of RT-PCR on the TCR CDR3, the HTBI primer set was used together with the Qiagen OneStep RT-PCR kit. TCRdb reprocessing: public reads trimmed at Q25 with fastp, clones called with MiXCR, in-frame beta chains kept. Every distinct CDR3 protein forms one entry, paired with its most common genes and DNA. The sample data list some 550,000 distinct CDR3 sequences, and roughly 20% of these were observed just once. The biggest ten clones account for 26% of the sample. Sequenced material: blood. The receptor source for this set is a man aged 18 to 30 with Graves' hyperthyroidism.

The chain is built from TRBV13 and TRBJ1-5; D is undetermined. The CDR3 consists of 13 residues. CDR1 and CDR2 from the germline V gene are PRHDT and FYEKMQ (reference sequence). V lost 5 bases and J 7 bases, leaving 12 bases between the germline ends. CDR3 region: CASSVAPSQPQHF. The CDR3, as DNA: TGTGCCAGCAGCGTAGCCCCCAGCCAGCCCCAGCATTTT.

This clonotype was observed many times. V usage is TRBV30 and J usage is TRBJ1-5, with TRBD1 matching over 8 bases. The CDR3 extends over 18 amino acids. CDR1 is GTSNPN and CDR2 is SVGIG in the germline V gene (reference sequence). V was clipped by 5 bases and J by 0 bases; unmatched bases: 15. CDR3 coding DNA: TGTGCCTGGGCTGACCAGGGACAGGTCCCTTTTAGCAATCAGCCCCAGCATTTT. Encoded protein: CAWADQGQVPFSNQPQHF.

This clonotype was counted at least ten times. The chain has TRBV5-5 and TRBJ2-7, with a tentative D call TRBD1 (5 bases). The CDR3 has 15 residues. Looked up from germline, CDR1 is SGHKS and CDR2 is YYEKEE (reference sequence). V was clipped by 0 bases and J by 1 base, with 11 bases between them. The CDR3 loop reads CASSLGGAASYEQYF. The CDR3 nucleotides read TGTGCCAGCAGCTTGGGTGGGGCAGCGTCCTACGAGCAGTACTTC.

The sample holds one count of this clonotype. This chain joins TRBV6-1 and TRBJ1-2; D gene unclear. V was cut by 2 bases and J by 8 bases, with 12 bases left in between. The germline gives CDR1 MNHNS, CDR2 SASEGT. This CDR3 contains 13 residues. CDR3 in amino acids: CASSESASGGYTF. The CDR3 DNA reads TGTGCCAGCAGTGAATCGGCCTCTGGGGGCTACACCTTC.

The sample holds a few counts of this clonotype. The chain links TRBV20-1 to TRBJ2-5; 12 nucleotides line up with TRBD2. Germline V gives CDR1 DFQATT, CDR2 SNEGSKA (reference sequence). Trimming cost V 3 bases and J 5 bases; bases outside gene matches: 4. CDR3 size: 14 residues. This CDR3 reads CSASLAGGPETQYF. CDR3 DNA: TGCAGTGCTAGTCTAGCGGGGGGGCCGGAGACCCAGTACTTC.

This clonotype has ten or more counts. The genes are TRBV20-1 and TRBJ2-7, with D unclear. Trimming took 3 bases from V and 5 from J, leaving 14 bases between them. From germline, CDR1 is DFQATT and CDR2 SNEGSKA (reference sequence). This CDR3 spans 13 amino acids. The DNA for the CDR3 is TGCAGTGCTAGGGTTCGGGTCCCCCACGAGCAGTACTTC. Protein sequence: CSARVRVPHEQYF.

This clonotype showed up many times. The chain employs TRBV24-1 and TRBJ2-7; no firm D call. CDR1 is KGHDR, CDR2 SFDVKD, per germline. This CDR3 contains 13 residues. Trimming stripped 2 bases from V and 4 bases from J, with 8 bases between. CDR3: CATSDSRTYEQYF. As DNA, the CDR3 is TGTGCCACCAGTGATTCGAGGACGTACGAGCAGTACTTC.

Comments on this clonotype: A read error may produce the germline difference seen at one junction end. The CDR3 region has the DNA TGTACCAGCAGTGTTGATGGGTACGAGCAGTACTTC. Translation gives CTSSVDGYEQYF. The chain uses TRBV2 and TRBJ2-7, with unresolved D. The germline gives CDR1 SNHLY, CDR2 FYNNEI. The CDR3 is 12 residues long.

Details on this clonotype: This may arise from a read error, as a much more abundant clone is one base away. This chain connects TRBV6-1 to TRBJ1-1, with no clear D. Trimming stripped 8 bases from V and 0 bases from J, with 10 bases between. CDR1 MNHNS and CDR2 SASEGT come from the germline V gene. The CDR3 contains 13 residues. Written as DNA, the CDR3 is TGTGCCAGCTGTGGGCAGTTGAACACTGAAGCTTTCTTT. It translates to CASCGQLNTEAFF.

This clonotype has just a few counts. The genes are TRBV5-5 and TRBJ2-5; D is uncertain. V lost 0 bases and J lost 0, with 15 bases in between. The CDR3 has 17 residues. Germline values: CDR1 SGHKS, CDR2 YYEKEE (reference sequence). The CDR3 loop reads CASSLAPGGANQETQYF. In DNA, the CDR3 is TGTGCCAGCAGCTTGGCCCCAGGCGGCGCAAACCAAGAGACCCAGTACTTC.

Concerning this clonotype itself: A single base separates this from a much larger clone, so it may be a read error. The V and J genes are TRBV2 and TRBJ2-2; a weak D match, TRBD1 (5 bases). V was cut by 5 bases and J by 1 base, with 23 bases left in between. The CDR3 is 19 residues long. Germline CDR1 reads SNHLY; CDR2 reads FYNNEI. CDR3 nucleotide sequence: TGTGCCAGCAGTACAGGCGGCCAATCGGCCCTAGGGAACACCGGGGAGCTGTTTTTT. Its translation: CASSTGGQSALGNTGELFF.

In its sample, this clonotype was seen many times. The rearrangement uses TRBV11-2 and TRBJ1-2; D is perhaps TRBD1 (6 bases). Germline lookup yields CDR1 SGHAT and CDR2 FQNNGV. The CDR3 sequence is 14 residues long. V lost 2 bases to trimming and J lost 8 bases, with 15 bases between them. CDR3 residues: CASSLSGGREGYTF. The CDR3 nucleotides are TGTGCCAGCAGCTTAAGCGGGGGGCGCGAGGGCTACACCTTC.

The gene calls are TRBV7-2 and TRBJ2-7, with TRBD1 matching over 8 bases. The CDR3 covers 15 residues. The trim removed 6 bases at V and 2 bases at J, leaving 9 bases unmatched. Germline lookup yields CDR1 SGHTA and CDR2 FQGNSA. The CDR3 nucleotides read TGTGCCAGCAGACACGGCCAGGACAGGGCCTACGAGCAGTACTTC. Residues: CASRHGQDRAYEQYF.

The chain has TRBV6-1 and TRBJ2-2, with 11 bases fitting TRBD2. There are 16 residues in the CDR3. V shed 6 bases, J shed 5 bases, and the junction held 8 bases outside the gene matches. Looked up from germline, CDR1 is MNHNS and CDR2 is SASEGT. The CDR3 DNA is TGTGCCAGCAGAGCCGGGGTAGCGGGGGGGACCGGGGAGCTGTTTTTT. It encodes CASRAGVAGGTGELFF.

The chain combines TRBV6-5 with TRBJ2-5, with D possibly TRBD1 on 5 matching bases. Per the germline V gene, CDR1 is MNHEY and CDR2 is SVGAGI. The V and J ends lost 3 bases and 5 bases respectively, with 13 bases between them. The CDR3 is 14 residues long. CDR3 bases: TGTGCCAGCAGTTATGAAGGGGCGCAGGAGACCCAGTACTTC. It codes for CASSYEGAQETQYF.

At least ten counts were recorded for this clonotype. V is TRBV12-3 or TRBV12-4 and J is TRBJ1-1; no reliable D call. The CDR3 spans 14 residues. With 6 bases removed from V and 0 bases from J, the gap between germline ends came to 11 bases. The CDR3 sequence is CASSRSEMNTEAFF. The CDR3 DNA reads as TGTGCCAGCAGCCGATCAGAGATGAACACTGAAGCTTTCTTT.

J is TRBJ2-2 and V is TRBV24-1, with TRBD2 as a possible D gene (5 bases). The germline gives CDR1 KGHDR, CDR2 SFDVKD. This CDR3 is built from 14 residues. Trimming removed 4 bases at V and 9 bases at J, with 14 bases between. The CDR3 DNA follows: TGTGCCACCAGTGACCCCGAAGAGGGCCGGGAGCTGTTTTTT. As protein: CATSDPEEGRELFF.